This TCR beta chain was recovered during a study of T cells in Graves' hyperthyroidism and ophthalmopathy. As for the study in general: Specimen type is peripheral blood, collected at initial diagnosis prior to any treatment. Overall study findings and caveats: Most expanded thyroid clonotypes above 0.001 also appeared in blood.

Each ophthalmopathy patient scored at least 3 on the Clinical Activity Score and at least 4 on NOSPECS grade, with duration under 3 months. Out of over 7.5 ml of fresh peripheral blood came the PBMCs. V lost 8 bases to trimming and J lost 5 bases, with 13 bases between them. The germline gives CDR1 KGHSH, CDR2 LQKENI. This CDR3 is 12 amino acids long. Researchers amplified the TCR beta CDR3 regions from RNA transcripts. RT-PCR in the first round (using the HTBI primer set) targeted the TCR CDR3. MiXCR was run by TCRdb on the multiplex PCR reads, yielding one entry per CDR3 protein. Of 250,000 to 300,000 distinct CDR3 sequences in the sample, roughly 19% are singletons; the top ten hold 35% to 40%. This clonotype was seen ten or more times. What it binds is unknown.

This receptor was identified in a man aged 50-60 years with Graves' ophthalmopathy. The sample consisted of blood. The chain has TRBV18 and TRBJ2-7; perhaps TRBD1 as D (6 bases). CDR3 residues: CASTSDRNEQYF. The DNA for the CDR3 is TGTGCCAGCACCTCGGACAGAAACGAGCAGTACTTC.